The rows below give T cell receptor beta chains drawn from one sample of a study of cytomegalovirus exposure and HLA in healthy donors. Profiling relied on immunoSEQ multiplex PCR, and the TCRdb table lists in-frame clones only, not all of them. Among approximately 83,000 clones listed, 80% were seen once. Sequencing was performed on PBMCs. These TCRs come from a man between 18 and 29 years old in good health and CMV-seronegative. Each CDR3 is given with its conserved first and last residue. The order of the fields is J gene, D gene, clone size, V gene, CDR3 DNA, CDR3 protein. D genes are given only for firm matches. Size is omitted from some rows. Given values are once, few, many or a class for expanded clones.

TRBJ1-2	-	-	TRBV27	TGTGCCAGCAGTTTGTCGGGACTTACTCCTTCCTATGGCTACACCTTC	CASSLSGLTPSYGYTF
TRBJ2-3	-	few	TRBV10-3	TGTGCCATCAGTGATTCCTTTACGCAGTATTTT	CAISDSFTQYF
TRBJ2-1	-	-	TRBV7-8	TGTGCCAGCAGCTTGAACGGGGGATCCTACAATGAGCAGTTCTTC	CASSLNGGSYNEQFF
TRBJ1-1	-	-	TRBV5-1	TGCGCCAGCAGAACCTACCAGGGCACTGAAGCTTTCTTT	CASRTYQGTEAFF
TRBJ1-2	-	once	TRBV7-9	TGTGCCAGCAGCTCTCTTGAACAGGGTGCAGCTAGCGGCTACACCTTC	CASSSLEQGAASGYTF
TRBJ2-2	TRBD1	few	TRBV5-5	TGTGCCAGCAGCTCTATGACAGGGATCGAGGAGCTGTTTTTT	CASSSMTGIEELFF
TRBJ2-7	-	-	TRBV18	TGTGCCAGCTCACGCAACCCGGAGGGTAGCTCCTACGAGCAGTACTTC	CASSRNPEGSSYEQYF
TRBJ2-1	-	-	TRBV5-1	TGCGCCAGCAGCTTGCCTTACAATGAGCAGTTCTTC	CASSLPYNEQFF
TRBJ2-7	-	-	TRBV5-4	TGTGCCAGCAGCCCCCCCGGACAGTCGAAAGAGCAGTACTTC	CASSPPGQSKEQYF
TRBJ2-7	-	-	TRBV4-2	TGTGCCAGCAGCCAAGTCGGGGATCTATACGAGCAGTACTTC	CASSQVGDLYEQYF
TRBJ2-3	-	once	TRBV19	TGTGCCAGTAGATCCAGGGCTCAGTCCAGCACAGATACGCAGTATTTT	CASRSRAQSSTDTQYF
TRBJ2-3	TRBD1	-	TRBV10-1	TGCGCCAGCAGTGACCACAGGGGAGATACGCAGTATTTT	CASSDHRGDTQYF
TRBJ2-5	-	few	TRBV19	TGTGCCAGTAGTACCGATAGAGGAGAGACCCAGTACTTC	CASSTDRGETQYF
TRBJ2-5	TRBD1	-	TRBV18	TGTGCCAGCTCACCTGGGGACAGAGCGGAGCAGTACTTC	CASSPGDRAEQYF
TRBJ1-6	-	few	TRBV11-2	TGTGCCAGCAGCTCCCTTGTTGCAGGGAGGGATTCACCCCTCCACTTT	CASSSLVAGRDSPLHF
TRBJ1-4	-	-	TRBV7-2	TGTGCCAGCAGCCTGCAGGGCTTGGGAGAAAAACTGTTTTTT	CASSLQGLGEKLFF
TRBJ2-3	-	-	TRBV9	TGTGCCAGCAGCGTAATGGGGCGGTCGCCTAGCACAGATACGCAGTATTTT	CASSVMGRSPSTDTQYF
TRBJ2-7	-	-	TRBV6-1	TGTGCCAGCAGTGAAGCGTTCGGGGGTTATGCCTACGAGCAGTACTTC	CASSEAFGGYAYEQYF
TRBJ2-3	-	-	TRBV6-5	TGTGCCAGCAGTTACGATGCGCTAACTAGCACAGATACGCAGTATTTT	CASSYDALTSTDTQYF
TRBJ2-1	-	many	TRBV6-6	TGTGCCAGCAGTTACGTTAAAGCGAGTATCGACAATGAGCAGTTCTTC	CASSYVKASIDNEQFF
TRBJ1-6	-	-	TRBV27	TGTGCCAGCAGTTTAGAGGGTTGGTATTCACCCCTCCACTTT	CASSLEGWYSPLHF
TRBJ1-3	-	-	TRBV2	TGTGCCAGCCGGCCAGGAACTCCTGGAAACACCATATATTTT	CASRPGTPGNTIYF
TRBJ2-3	TRBD1	-	TRBV19	TGTGCCAGTAGTATAGGGACAGGGTCCACAGATACGCAGTATTTT	CASSIGTGSTDTQYF
TRBJ1-2	-	once	TRBV29-1	TGCAGCGCCCTAGAGGGTACAAGCTACACCTTC	CSALEGTSYTF
TRBJ1-4	-	once	TRBV29-1	TGCAGCGTTCGTAGGGGAAATGAAAAACTGTTTTTT	CSVRRGNEKLFF
TRBJ1-5	-	-	TRBV2	TGTGCCAGCAGTCTATATGAGGATCAGCCCCAGCATTTT	CASSLYEDQPQHF
TRBJ2-1	TRBD2	-	TRBV5-1	TGCGCCAGCAGCTTGGTGACTAGCGGGGGTCTCTACAATGAGCAGTTCTTC	CASSLVTSGGLYNEQFF
TRBJ2-3	TRBD2	-	TRBV5-8	TGTGCCAGCAGCTCTACACTAGCGGGGGGGGCGCAGTATTTT	CASSSTLAGGAQYF
TRBJ2-3	TRBD2	-	TRBV6-4	TGTGCCAGCAGTCAGCGGGGAAGTAGCACAGATACGCAGTATTTT	CASSQRGSSTDTQYF
TRBJ2-4	TRBD1	-	TRBV2	TGTGCCAGCAGTCCGGACAGGGGGCGGGACATTCAGTACTTC	CASSPDRGRDIQYF
TRBJ2-1	TRBD1	few	TRBV15	TGTGCCACCAGCAGAGACAGGGGGATCTACAATGAGCAGTTCTTC	CATSRDRGIYNEQFF